This T cell receptor (beta chain) came from a study of T cell repertoires in cytomegalovirus infection. This clonotype was seen ten or more times. TCRdb itself ran the reads through MiXCR, one entry per CDR3 protein. The table lists 490,000 or so distinct CDR3 sequences, about 10% of them singletons. This clonotype was obtained from a human donor in good health (CMV status not recorded). Some clones in this sample may be carry-over from other donors' samples. Sequenced sample: PBMCs.

The CDR3 nucleotides are TGTGCCAGCACTACACAATGGGGGTCTAACGATAATGAGCAGTTCTTC. Translating gives CASTTQWGSNDNEQFF. The chain uses TRBV6-1 and TRBJ2-1, with D perhaps given as TRBD1 or TRBD2 (5 bases each). CDR1 is MNHNS and CDR2 is SASEGT in the germline V gene. The germline V and J ends were trimmed by 7 bases and 7 bases, with 23 bases remaining between them. The CDR3 sequence is 16 residues long.